This TCR beta chain originates from a study of blood T cell repertoires in COVID-19. Here immunoSEQ multiplex PCR was the method, and the copy in TCRdb shows in-frame clones only, minus some. The profile shows 300,000 to 400,000 clones, 86% of them singletons. CDR3 length: 14 amino acids. Germline values: CDR1 MNHEY, CDR2 SMNVEV (reference sequence). The V end was cut by 8 bases, the J end by 0 bases, with 13 bases between. Sequencing was performed on peripheral blood. The chain links TRBV27 to TRBJ2-5; the D gene is possibly TRBD1 (5 bases). The receptor comes from a woman aged 55-69 years with COVID-19, enrolled during active disease. The CDR3 DNA follows: TGTGCCAGCCGGCAGACAGCCTACCAAGAGACCCAGTACTTC. Translation gives CASRQTAYQETQYF.